The entry below gives a single T cell receptor beta chain sequence along with its context. Its antigen is undetermined. These data are taken from a study of cytomegalovirus exposure and HLA in healthy donors. Overall study: About 80 million unique TCRs from HLA-typed donors made up an early data release.

Study-level findings and limits: Among the CMV-associated chains, three were confirmed in vitro as specific for CMV antigens. 164 TCR beta chains were listed as cytomegalovirus-associated. HLA alleles showed associations with approximately 15,000 TCR beta sequences in a later analysis, at a 0.05 false discovery rate.

PCR primers comprised 60 Vbeta and 13 Jbeta primers. Only in-frame clones appear in the TCRdb table, and some are missing; sequencing was by immunoSEQ multiplex PCR. Here the sample spans 85,000 to 100,000 clones, more than 80% being singletons. The CDR3 runs 15 residues. Germline CDR1 reads SGHVS; CDR2 reads FQNEAQ. Trimming cost V 7 bases and J 0 bases, with 13 bases left between them. Source material: PBMCs. This receptor was obtained from a man younger than 35 in good health and CMV-seronegative. The chain employs TRBV7-8 and TRBJ2-1; tentative D call: TRBD1 (6 bases). The CDR3 DNA is TGTGCCAGCACCACACAGGGCGCCTCCTACAATGAGCAGTTCTTC. The encoded protein is CASTTQGASYNEQFF.